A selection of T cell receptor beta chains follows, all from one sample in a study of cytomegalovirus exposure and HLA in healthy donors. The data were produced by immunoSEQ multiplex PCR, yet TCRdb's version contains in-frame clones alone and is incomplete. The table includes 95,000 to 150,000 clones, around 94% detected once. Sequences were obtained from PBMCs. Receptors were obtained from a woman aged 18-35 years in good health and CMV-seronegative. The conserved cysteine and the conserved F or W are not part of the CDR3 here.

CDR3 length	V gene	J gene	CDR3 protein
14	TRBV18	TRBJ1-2	ASSPDFLRTGRGYT
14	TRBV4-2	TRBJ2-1	ASSQDYGGGFYEQF
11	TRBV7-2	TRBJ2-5	ASSFGGGETQY
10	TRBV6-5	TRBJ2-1	ASGGYSNEQF
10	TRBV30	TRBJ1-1	AWSIASTEAF
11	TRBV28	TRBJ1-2	ASSSGQEKGYT
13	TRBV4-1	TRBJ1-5	ASSQVAGVDQPQH
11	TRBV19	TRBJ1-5	ATRDRGYQPQH
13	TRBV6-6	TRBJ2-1	ASRRGLAGQGEQF
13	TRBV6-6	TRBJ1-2	ASDNKEKGLGGYT
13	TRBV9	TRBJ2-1	ASSETGVVYNEQF
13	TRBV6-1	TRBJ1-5	ASSGQTGNNQPQH
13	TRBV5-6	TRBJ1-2	ASSLFSGTFYGYT
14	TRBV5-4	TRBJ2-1	ASSQKGQGDGNEQF
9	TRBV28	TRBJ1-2	ASSYRDGYT
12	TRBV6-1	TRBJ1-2	ASSDQGMSYGYT
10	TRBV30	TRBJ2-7	AWRDSSYEQY
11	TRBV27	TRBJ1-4	ASSWTGPEKLF
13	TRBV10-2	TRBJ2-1	ASSEKVAGNNEQF
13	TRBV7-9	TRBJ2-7	ASSTPGAGVGEQY
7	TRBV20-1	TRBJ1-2	SASPALP
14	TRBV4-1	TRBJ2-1	ASSLLRERGANEQF
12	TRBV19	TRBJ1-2	ASIPGQGALGYT
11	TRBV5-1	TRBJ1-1	ASSLLGITEAF
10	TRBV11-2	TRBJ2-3	ASSSTGDTQY
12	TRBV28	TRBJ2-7	ASSQGQGIYEQY
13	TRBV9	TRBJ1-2	ASSDGQEASYGYT
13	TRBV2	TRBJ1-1	ASSQAGGMNTEAF
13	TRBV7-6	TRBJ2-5	ASSTRGSRGETQY